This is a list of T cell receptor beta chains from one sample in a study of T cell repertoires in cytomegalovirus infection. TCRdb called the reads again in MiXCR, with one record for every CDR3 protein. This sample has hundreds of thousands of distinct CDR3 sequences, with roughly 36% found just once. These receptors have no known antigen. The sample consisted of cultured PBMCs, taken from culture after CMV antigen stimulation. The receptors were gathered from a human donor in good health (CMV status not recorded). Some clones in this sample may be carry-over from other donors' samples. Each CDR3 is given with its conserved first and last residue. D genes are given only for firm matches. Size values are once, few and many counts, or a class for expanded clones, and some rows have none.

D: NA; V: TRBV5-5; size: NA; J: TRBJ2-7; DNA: TGTGCCAGCAGCTTGGGGAGTTCCTTCTCCTACGAGCAGTACTTC; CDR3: CASSLGSSFSYEQYF
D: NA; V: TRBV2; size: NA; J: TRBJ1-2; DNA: TGTGCCAGCAGGGGCGACGGAGGCTACACCTTC; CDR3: CASRGDGGYTF
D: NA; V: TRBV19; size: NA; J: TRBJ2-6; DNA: TGTGCCAGTAGCGGAGGCGGCTTCTCTGGGGCCAACGTCCTGACTTTC; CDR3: CASSGGGFSGANVLTF
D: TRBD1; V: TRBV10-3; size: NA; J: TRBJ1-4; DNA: TGTGCCATCAGTGAGTTCGGGACAGGGAGTGAAAAACTGTTTTTT; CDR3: CAISEFGTGSEKLFF
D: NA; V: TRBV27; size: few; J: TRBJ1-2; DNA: TGTGCCAGCAGACCCTTTGGACGGTCAGTCGGGGGGTATGGCTACACCTTC; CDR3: CASRPFGRSVGGYGYTF
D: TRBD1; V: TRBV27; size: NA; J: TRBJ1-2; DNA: TGTGCCAGCATCCCTCCTAAGGGGGGACAGGGATTTCGAGGCTACACCTTC; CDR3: CASIPPKGGQGFRGYTF
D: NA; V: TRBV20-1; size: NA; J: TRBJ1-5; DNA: TGCAGTGCTAGGAACGGACTAGGCAATCAGCCCCAGCATTTT; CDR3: CSARNGLGNQPQHF
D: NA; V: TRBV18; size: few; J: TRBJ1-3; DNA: TGTGCCAGCTCACCGGACACTGGAAACACCATATATTTT; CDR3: CASSPDTGNTIYF
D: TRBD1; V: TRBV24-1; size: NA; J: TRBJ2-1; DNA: TGTGCCACCTCGGGACAGGTGAACAATGAGCAGTTCTTC; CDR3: CATSGQVNNEQFF
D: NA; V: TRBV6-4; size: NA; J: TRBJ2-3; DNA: TGTGCCAGCAGTGAAAACGGCCTCACCACAGATACGCAGTATTTT; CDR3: CASSENGLTTDTQYF
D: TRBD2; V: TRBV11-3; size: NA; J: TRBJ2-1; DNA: TGTGCCAGCAGCTTAGCGGGCCAGCGGGAGTACAATGAGCAGTTCTTC; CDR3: CASSLAGQREYNEQFF
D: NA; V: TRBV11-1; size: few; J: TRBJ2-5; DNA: TGTGCCAGCAGCCCCCCCCTTCGCGCCCAAGAGACCCAGTACTTC; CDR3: CASSPPLRAQETQYF
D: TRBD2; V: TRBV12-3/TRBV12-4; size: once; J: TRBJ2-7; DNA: TGTGCCAGCAGCCGAGCGGGGGGCGAGCAGTACTTC; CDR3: CASSRAGGEQYF
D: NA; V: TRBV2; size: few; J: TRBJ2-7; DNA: TGTGCCAGCAGTGGTTTCGGCAGTGACAGGACCACCCCCTACGAGCAGTACTTC; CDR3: CASSGFGSDRTTPYEQYF
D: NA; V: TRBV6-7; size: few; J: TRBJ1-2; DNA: TGTGCCAGCAGTTACTCTGGCAATGGTGGCTACACCTTC; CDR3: CASSYSGNGGYTF
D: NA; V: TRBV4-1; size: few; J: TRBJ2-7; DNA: TGCGCCAGCAGCCAATTTTTGACCTACGAGCAGTACTTC; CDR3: CASSQFLTYEQYF
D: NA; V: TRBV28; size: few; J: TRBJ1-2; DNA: TGTGCCAGCGGGGGGCCAGACTATGGCTACACCTTC; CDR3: CASGGPDYGYTF
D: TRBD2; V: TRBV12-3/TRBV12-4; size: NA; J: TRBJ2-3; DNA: TGTGCCAGCAGACGGGGGGGGAGCACGCAGTATTTT; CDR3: CASRRGGSTQYF
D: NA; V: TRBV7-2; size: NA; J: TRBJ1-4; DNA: TGTGCCAGCAGACGGGGATCCCCGGGGGAAAAACTGTTTTTT; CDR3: CASRRGSPGEKLFF
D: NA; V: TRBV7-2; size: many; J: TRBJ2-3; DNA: TGTGCCAGCAGCTTGGTGGCGGGAACGGGCGATACGCAGTATTTT; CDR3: CASSLVAGTGDTQYF
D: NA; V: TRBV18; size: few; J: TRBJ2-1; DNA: TGTGCCAGCTCACCAAGAGGGAACTCCTACAATGAGCAGTTCTTC; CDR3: CASSPRGNSYNEQFF
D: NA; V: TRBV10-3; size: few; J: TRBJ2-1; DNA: TGTGCCATCAGTGACCCCCGTGGGCACAATGAGCAGTTCTTC; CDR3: CAISDPRGHNEQFF
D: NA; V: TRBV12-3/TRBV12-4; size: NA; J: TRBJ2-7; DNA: TGTGCCAGCAGCTCTACAGGGCTCGACGAGCAGTACTTC; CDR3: CASSSTGLDEQYF